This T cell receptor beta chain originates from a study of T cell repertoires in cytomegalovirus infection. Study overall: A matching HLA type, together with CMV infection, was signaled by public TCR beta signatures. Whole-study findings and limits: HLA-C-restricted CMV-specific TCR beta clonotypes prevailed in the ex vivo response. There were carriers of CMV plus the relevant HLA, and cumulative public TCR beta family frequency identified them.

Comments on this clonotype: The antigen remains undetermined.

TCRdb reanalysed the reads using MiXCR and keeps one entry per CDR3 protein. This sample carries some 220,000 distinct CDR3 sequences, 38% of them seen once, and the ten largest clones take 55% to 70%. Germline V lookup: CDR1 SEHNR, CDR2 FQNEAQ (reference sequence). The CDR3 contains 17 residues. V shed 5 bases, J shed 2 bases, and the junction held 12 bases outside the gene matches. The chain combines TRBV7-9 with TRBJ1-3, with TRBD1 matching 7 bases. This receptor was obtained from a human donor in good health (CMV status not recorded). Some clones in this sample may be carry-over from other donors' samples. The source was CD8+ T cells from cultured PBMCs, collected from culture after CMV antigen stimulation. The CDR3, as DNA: TGTGCCAGCAGCACCACCCGCGACAGGGTAACTGGAAACACCATATATTTT. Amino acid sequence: CASSTTRDRVTGNTIYF. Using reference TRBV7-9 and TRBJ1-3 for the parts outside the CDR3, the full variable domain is DTGVSQNPRHKITKRGQNVTFRCDPISEHNRLYWYRQTLGQGPEFLTYFQNEAQLEKSRLLSDRFSAERPKGSFSTLEIQRTEQGDSAMYLCASSTTRDRVTGNTIYFGEGSWLTVV.